The entry below describes one TCR beta chain. Its specificity is not known. Investigators reverse transcribed all isolated RNA, so they sequenced expressed TCRB transcripts. The average read count of naive, central memory and regulatory T cell samples was around 3.8 million. Produced via immunoSEQ multiplex PCR; TCRdb's table is partial and in-frame only. Of a few hundred thousand clones listed, around 16% are singletons. One heparinised draw, averaging about 116 mL, was taken per donor. Germline CDR1 and CDR2: MDHEN and SYDVKM. The CDR3 has 14 residues. The J segment lost 4 bases and the V segment lost 6 bases, leaving 6 bases of the junction unmatched. This record belongs to a study of beta chain features in type 1 diabetes. Study details: Cell yields, gender and age were comparable in patients and healthy donors. Overall study findings and caveats: A potential influence of HLA type upon TCRB rearrangement remained unresolved herein. Shortening of TCRB CDR3s, moderate but significant, appeared in all four CD4+ subsets of Type 1 diabetes patients.

The chain carries TRBV28 and TRBJ2-5, with TRBD2 identical over 9 bases. The sequence was obtained from a man aged 25 to 40 with type 1 diabetes. Sequenced: naive CD4+ T cells from blood. The CDR3 DNA is TGTGCCAGCAGACCGGGACTAGCTAGAGAGACCCAGTACTTC. Its protein product is CASRPGLARETQYF.